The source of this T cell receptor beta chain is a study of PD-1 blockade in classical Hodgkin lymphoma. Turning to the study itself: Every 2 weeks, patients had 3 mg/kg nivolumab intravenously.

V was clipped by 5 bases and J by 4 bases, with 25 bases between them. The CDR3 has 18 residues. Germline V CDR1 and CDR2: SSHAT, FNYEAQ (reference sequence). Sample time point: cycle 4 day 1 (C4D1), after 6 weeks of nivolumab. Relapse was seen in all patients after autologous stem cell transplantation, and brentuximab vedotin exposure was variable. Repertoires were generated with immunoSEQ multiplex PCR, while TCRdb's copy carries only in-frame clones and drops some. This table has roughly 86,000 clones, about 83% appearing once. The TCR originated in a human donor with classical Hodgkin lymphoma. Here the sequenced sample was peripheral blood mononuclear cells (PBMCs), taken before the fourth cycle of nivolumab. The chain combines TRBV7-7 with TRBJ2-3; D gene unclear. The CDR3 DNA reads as TGTGCCAGCAGCCTCCGGTTAGGGCCCCCCAACGGCCCAGATACGCAGTATTTT. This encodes CASSLRLGPPNGPDTQYF.